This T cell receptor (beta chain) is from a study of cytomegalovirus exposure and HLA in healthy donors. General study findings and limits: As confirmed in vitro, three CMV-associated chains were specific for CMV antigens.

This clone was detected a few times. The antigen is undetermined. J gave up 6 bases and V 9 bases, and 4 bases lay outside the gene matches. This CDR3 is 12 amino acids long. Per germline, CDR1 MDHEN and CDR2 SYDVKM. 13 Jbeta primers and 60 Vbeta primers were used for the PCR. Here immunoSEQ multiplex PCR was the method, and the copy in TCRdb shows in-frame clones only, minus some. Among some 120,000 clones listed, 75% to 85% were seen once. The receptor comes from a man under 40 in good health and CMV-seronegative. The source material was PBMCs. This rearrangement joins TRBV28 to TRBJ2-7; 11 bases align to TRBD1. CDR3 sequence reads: CASGTGGAEQYF. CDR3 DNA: TGTGCCAGTGGGACAGGGGGAGCCGAGCAGTACTTC.